The 7 T cell receptor beta chains below were found in one sample sequenced in a study of blood T cells in healthy people across ages (dated by TCRdb to about 2015). The method was 5' RACE. TCRdb records Illumina HiSeq 2500 as the sequencer. A second roughly 6 to 11 cycle PCR used a sample-barcoded 5' primer and a J-beta primer mix. In-frame beta chains were kept once TCRdb had trimmed the public reads at Q25 with fastp and called clones with MiXCR. Rows with one shared CDR3 protein collapse into an entry with the most common genes and DNA. For this sample there are about a million distinct CDR3 sequences; about 44% appear just once. Around an eighth of the sample is in the top ten clones. Sequencing was performed on blood. The receptors derive from a man aged 30 to 45 in good health.

The chain couples TRBV14 to TRBJ2-1, with unresolved D. The CDR3 is 12 residues long. Germline CDR1 reads SGHDN; CDR2 reads FVKESK. V dropped 1 base and J dropped 13 bases, with 11 bases sitting between them. CDR3 sequence reads: CASSQGSGSQFF. As DNA, the CDR3 is TGTGCCAGCAGCCAAGGGTCAGGTAGCCAGTTCTTC.

With regard to this clonotype: The junction does not match germline at one end; this may be a read error. The V call is TRBV30, the J call TRBJ1-1; D perhaps matches TRBD1 (5 bases). CDR3 length: 11 residues. Looked up from germline, CDR1 is GTSNPN and CDR2 is SVGIG (reference sequence). The CDR3 loop reads CAGSQGSEAFF. For the CDR3, the DNA is TGTGCCGGGAGCCAGGGATCTGAAGCTTTCTTT.

The chain recombines TRBV29-1 with TRBJ2-5; the D is unclear. Germline-derived CDR1 and CDR2 are SQVTM and ANQGSEA. The CDR3 contains 12 residues. Trimming removed 3 bases from V and 1 base from J, with 6 bases in between. The CDR3 sequence is CSVDYGQETQYF. The CDR3 region has the DNA TGCAGCGTTGACTACGGCCAAGAGACCCAGTACTTC.

This sequence joins TRBV7-8 and TRBJ2-1; a weak D match, TRBD2 (7 bases). With 1 base removed from V and 10 bases from J, the gap between germline ends came to 26 bases. CDR1 SGHVS and CDR2 FQNEAQ come from the germline V gene. The CDR3 loop spans 18 amino acids. Here the CDR3 DNA reads TGTGCCAGCAGCTTAGTGAGGTTCGGGATAGGGGGAGGGAAGGAGCAGTTCTTC. Protein sequence: CASSLVRFGIGGGKEQFF.

This clonotype has just a few counts. This sequence joins TRBV5-1 and TRBJ2-1; 7 bases match TRBD1. The germline V gene encodes CDR1 SGHRS and CDR2 YFSETQ. Trimming cost V 5 bases and J 5 bases; bases outside gene matches: 10. The CDR3 is 15 amino acids. DNA for the CDR3: TGCGCCAGCAGTCTCCAGACAGGGAGCAACAATGAGCAGTTCTTC. Protein product: CASSLQTGSNNEQFF.

The rearrangement links TRBV6-1 to TRBJ1-6; D is perhaps TRBD1 (6 bases). The CDR3 covers 14 residues. The V end lost 4 bases, the J end lost 9 bases, and 13 bases lay between the germline ends. The germline V gene encodes CDR1 MNHNS and CDR2 SASEGT. This CDR3 is CASSGGRGVSPLHF. CDR3 coding DNA: TGTGCCAGCAGTGGGGGCAGGGGAGTTTCACCCCTCCACTTT.

The chain employs TRBV20-1 and TRBJ2-3; 11 bases are shared with TRBD2. The CDR3 consists of 17 residues. V was clipped by 1 base and J by 0 bases; unmatched bases: 6. Germline V gene sequence: CDR1 DFQATT, CDR2 SNEGSKA (reference sequence). Here the CDR3 reads CSARGSGLAASTDTQYF. Written as DNA, the CDR3 is TGCAGTGCTAGAGGGTCGGGACTAGCGGCTAGCACAGATACGCAGTATTTT.